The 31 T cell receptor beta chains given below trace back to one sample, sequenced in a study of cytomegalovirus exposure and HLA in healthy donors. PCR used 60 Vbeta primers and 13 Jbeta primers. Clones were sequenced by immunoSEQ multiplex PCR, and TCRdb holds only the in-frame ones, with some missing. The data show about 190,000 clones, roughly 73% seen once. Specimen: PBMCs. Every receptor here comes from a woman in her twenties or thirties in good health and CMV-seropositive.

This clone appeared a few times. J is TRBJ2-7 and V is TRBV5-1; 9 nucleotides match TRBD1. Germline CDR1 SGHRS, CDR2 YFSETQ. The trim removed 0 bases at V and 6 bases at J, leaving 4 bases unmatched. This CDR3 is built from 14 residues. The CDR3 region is CASSLDGTGIEQYF. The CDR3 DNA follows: TGCGCCAGCAGCTTGGACGGGACAGGGATCGAGCAGTACTTC.

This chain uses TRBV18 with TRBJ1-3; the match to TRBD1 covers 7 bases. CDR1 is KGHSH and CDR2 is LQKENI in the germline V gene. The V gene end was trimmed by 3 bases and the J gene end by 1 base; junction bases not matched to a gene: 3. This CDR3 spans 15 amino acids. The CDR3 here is CASSPEQGSGNTIYF. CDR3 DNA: TGTGCCAGCTCACCCGAACAGGGGTCTGGAAACACCATATATTTT.

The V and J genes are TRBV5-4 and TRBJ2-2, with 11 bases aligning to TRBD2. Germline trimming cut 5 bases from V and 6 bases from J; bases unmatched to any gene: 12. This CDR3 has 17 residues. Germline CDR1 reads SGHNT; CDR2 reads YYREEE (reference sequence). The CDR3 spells CASRPTSGSTTAGELFF. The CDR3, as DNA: TGTGCCAGCAGGCCCACTAGCGGGAGTACAACCGCCGGGGAGCTGTTTTTT.

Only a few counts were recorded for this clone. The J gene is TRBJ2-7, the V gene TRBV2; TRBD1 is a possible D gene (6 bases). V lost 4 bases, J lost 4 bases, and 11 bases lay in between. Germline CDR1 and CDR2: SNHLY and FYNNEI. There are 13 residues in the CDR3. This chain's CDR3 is CASSVIRGYEQYF. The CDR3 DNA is TGTGCCAGCAGTGTAATCAGGGGTTACGAGCAGTACTTC. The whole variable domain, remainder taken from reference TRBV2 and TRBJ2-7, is EPEVTQTPSHQVTQMGQEVILRCVPISNHLYFYWYRQILGQKVEFLVSFYNNEISEKSEIFDDQFSVERPDGSNFTLKIRSTKLEDSAMYFCASSVIRGYEQYFGPGTRLTVT.

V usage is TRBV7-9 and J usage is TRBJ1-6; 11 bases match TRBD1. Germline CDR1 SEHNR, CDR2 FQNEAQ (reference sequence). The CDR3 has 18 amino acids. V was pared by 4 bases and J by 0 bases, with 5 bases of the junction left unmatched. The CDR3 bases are TGTGCCAGCAGCTCGGCGGGACAGGGGGTCTCCTATAATTCACCCCTCCACTTT. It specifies CASSSAGQGVSYNSPLHF.

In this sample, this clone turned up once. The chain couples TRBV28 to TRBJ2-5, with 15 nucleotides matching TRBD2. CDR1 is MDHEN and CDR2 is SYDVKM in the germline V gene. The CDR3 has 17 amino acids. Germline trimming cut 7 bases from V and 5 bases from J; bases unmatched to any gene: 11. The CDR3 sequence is CASNGTGTSGRIETQYF. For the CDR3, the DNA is TGTGCCAGCAACGGGACTGGGACTAGCGGGAGGATCGAGACCCAGTACTTC.

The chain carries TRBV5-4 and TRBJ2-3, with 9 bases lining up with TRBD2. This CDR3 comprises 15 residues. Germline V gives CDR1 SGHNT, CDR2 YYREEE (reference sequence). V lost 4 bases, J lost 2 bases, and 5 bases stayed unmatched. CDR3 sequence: CASSLSGGATDTQYF. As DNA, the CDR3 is TGTGCCAGCAGCCTTAGCGGGGGAGCCACAGATACGCAGTATTTT.

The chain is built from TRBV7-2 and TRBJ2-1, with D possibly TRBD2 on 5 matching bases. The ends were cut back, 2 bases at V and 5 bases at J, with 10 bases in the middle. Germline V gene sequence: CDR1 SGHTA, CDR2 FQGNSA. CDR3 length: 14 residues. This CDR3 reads CASSLRRGDNEQFF. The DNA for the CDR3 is TGTGCCAGCAGCTTACGTCGGGGTGACAATGAGCAGTTCTTC.

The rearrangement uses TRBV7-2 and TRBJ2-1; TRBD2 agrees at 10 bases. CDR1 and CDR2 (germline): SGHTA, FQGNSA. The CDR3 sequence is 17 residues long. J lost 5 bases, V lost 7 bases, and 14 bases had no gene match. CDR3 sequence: CASNVIGGLAPNNEQFF. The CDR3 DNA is TGTGCCAGCAACGTCATTGGGGGACTAGCGCCAAACAATGAGCAGTTCTTC.

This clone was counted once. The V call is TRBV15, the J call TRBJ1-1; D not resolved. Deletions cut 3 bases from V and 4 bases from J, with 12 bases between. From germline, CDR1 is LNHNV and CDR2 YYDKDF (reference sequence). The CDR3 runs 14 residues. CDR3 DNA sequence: TGTGCCACCAGCAGCCAGCACTACGGCACTGAAGCTTTCTTT. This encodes CATSSQHYGTEAFF.

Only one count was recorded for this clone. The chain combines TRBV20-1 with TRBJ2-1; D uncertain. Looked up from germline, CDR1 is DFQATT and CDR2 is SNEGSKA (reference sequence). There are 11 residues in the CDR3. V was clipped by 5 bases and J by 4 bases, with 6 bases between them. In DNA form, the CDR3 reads TGCAGTGCTCTCAGATACAATGAGCAGTTCTTC. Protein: CSALRYNEQFF.

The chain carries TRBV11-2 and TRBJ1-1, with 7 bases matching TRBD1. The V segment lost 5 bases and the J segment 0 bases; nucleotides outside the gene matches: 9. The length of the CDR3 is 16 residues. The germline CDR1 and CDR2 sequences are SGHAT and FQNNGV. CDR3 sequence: CASSDRTGIMNTEAFF. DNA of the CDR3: TGTGCCAGCAGCGACCGGACAGGAATCATGAACACTGAAGCTTTCTTT. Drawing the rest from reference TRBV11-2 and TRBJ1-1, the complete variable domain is EAGVAQSPRYKIIEKRQSVAFWCNPISGHATLYWYQQILGQGPKLLIQFQNNGVVDDSQLPKDRFSAERLKGVDSTLKIQPAKLEDSAVYLCASSDRTGIMNTEAFFGQGTRLTVV.

As DNA, the CDR3 is TGCGCCAGCAGCCCAGGTTTGACAGGGGGGGAAAACATTCAGTACTTC. Protein product: CASSPGLTGGENIQYF. The chain joins TRBV4-3 to TRBJ2-4; 9 bases are a match to TRBD1. The CDR3 sequence is 16 residues long. Losses at the gene ends were 4 bases for V and 5 bases for J; bases not matched to a gene: 9. Germline values: CDR1 LGHNA, CDR2 YSLEER.

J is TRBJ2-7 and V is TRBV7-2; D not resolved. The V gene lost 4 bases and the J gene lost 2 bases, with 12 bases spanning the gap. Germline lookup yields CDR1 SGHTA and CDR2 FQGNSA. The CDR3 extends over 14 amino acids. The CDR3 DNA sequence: TGTGCCAGCAGCTCACCCCCGGTGGCCTACGAGCAGTACTTC. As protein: CASSSPPVAYEQYF. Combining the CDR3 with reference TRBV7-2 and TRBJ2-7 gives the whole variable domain GAGVSQSPSNKVTEKGKDVELRCDPISGHTALYWYRQSLGQGLEFLIYFQGNSAPDKSGLPSDRFSAERTGGSVSTLTIQRTQQEDSAVYLCASSSPPVAYEQYFGPGTRLTVT.

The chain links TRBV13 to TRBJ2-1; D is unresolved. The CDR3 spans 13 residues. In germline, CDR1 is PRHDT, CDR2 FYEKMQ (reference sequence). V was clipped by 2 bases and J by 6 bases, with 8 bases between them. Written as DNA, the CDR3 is TGTGCCAGCAGCTTACCAGTCCTCAATGAGCAGTTCTTC. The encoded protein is CASSLPVLNEQFF.

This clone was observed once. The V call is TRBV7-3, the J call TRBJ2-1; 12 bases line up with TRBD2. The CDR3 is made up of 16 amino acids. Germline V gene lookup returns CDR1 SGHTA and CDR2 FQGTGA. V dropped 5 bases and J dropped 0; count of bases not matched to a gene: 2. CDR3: CASSQTSGSSYNEQFF. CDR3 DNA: TGTGCCAGCAGCCAGACTAGCGGGAGCTCCTACAATGAGCAGTTCTTC.

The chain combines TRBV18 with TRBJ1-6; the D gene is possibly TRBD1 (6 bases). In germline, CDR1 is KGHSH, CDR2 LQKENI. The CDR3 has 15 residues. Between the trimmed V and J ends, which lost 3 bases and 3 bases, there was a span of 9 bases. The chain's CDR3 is CASSPTGNYNSPLHF. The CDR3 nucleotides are TGTGCCAGCTCACCGACAGGAAACTATAATTCACCCCTCCACTTT.

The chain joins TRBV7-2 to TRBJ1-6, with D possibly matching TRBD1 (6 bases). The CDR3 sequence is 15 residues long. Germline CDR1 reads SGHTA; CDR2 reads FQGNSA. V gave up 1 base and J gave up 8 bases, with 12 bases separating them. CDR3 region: CASSLVSGDDSPLHF. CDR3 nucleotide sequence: TGTGCCAGCAGCTTAGTATCAGGGGACGATTCACCCCTCCACTTT.

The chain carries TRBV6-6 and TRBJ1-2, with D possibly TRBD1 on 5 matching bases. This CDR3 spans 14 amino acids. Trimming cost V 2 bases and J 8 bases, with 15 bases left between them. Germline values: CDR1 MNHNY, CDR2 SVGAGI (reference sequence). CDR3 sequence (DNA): TGTGCCAGCAGTTACCGTGGGGCAACAGGCGGCTACACCTTC. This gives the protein CASSYRGATGGYTF.

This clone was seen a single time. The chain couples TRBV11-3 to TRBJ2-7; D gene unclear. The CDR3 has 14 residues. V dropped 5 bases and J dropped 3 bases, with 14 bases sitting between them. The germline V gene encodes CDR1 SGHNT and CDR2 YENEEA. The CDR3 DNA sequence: TGTGCCAGCAGCCGCGGCGCCGGCGACTACGAGCAGTACTTC. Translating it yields CASSRGAGDYEQYF.

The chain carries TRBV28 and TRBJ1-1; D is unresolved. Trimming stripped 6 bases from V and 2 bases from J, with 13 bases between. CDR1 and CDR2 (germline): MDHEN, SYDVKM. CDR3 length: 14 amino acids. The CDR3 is CASRYGGTNTEAFF. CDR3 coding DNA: TGTGCCAGCAGATACGGCGGCACAAACACTGAAGCTTTCTTT.

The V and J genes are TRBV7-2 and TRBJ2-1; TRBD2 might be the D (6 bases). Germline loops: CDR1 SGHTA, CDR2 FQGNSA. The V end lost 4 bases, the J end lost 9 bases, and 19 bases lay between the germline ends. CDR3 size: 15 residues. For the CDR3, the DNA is TGTGCCAGCAGCTACCTAGCGCCAGCGATGGGTGAGCAGTTCTTC. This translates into CASSYLAPAMGEQFF.

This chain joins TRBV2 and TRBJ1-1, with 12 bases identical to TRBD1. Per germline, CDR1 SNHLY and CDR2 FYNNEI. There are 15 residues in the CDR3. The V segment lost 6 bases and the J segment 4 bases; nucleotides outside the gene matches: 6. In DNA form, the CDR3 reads TGTGCCAGCAGGGGACAGGGGGCTCGCGGCACTGAAGCTTTCTTT. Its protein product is CASRGQGARGTEAFF.

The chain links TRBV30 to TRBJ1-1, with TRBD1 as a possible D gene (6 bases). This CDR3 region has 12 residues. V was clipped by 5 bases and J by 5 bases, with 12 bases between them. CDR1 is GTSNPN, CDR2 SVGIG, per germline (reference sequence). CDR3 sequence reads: CAWHRDLTEAFF. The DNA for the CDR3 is TGTGCCTGGCACAGGGATCTAACTGAAGCTTTCTTT. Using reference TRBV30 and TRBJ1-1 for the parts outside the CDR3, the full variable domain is SQTIHQWPATLVQPVGSPLSLECTVEGTSNPNLYWYRQAAGRGLQLLFYSVGIGQISSEVPQNLSASRPQDRQFILSSKKLLLSDSGFYLCAWHRDLTEAFFGQGTRLTVV.

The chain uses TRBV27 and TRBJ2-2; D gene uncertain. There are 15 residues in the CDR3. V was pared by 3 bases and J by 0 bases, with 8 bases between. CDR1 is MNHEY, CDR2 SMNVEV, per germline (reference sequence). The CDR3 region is CASSFGTTNTGELFF. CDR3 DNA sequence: TGTGCCAGCAGTTTTGGCACAACGAACACCGGGGAGCTGTTTTTT.

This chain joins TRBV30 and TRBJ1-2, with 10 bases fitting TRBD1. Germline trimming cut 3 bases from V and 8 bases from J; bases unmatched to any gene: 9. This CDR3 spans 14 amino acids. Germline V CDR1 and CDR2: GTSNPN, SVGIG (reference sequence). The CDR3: CAWRTMTGGGGYTF. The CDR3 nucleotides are TGTGCCTGGAGGACGATGACAGGGGGCGGGGGCTACACCTTC.

In nucleotides, the CDR3 is TGTGCCAGCAGTTATCAAGCGGGACAGGGGGCCTACGAGCAGTACTTC. Translating gives CASSYQAGQGAYEQYF. The chain couples TRBV27 to TRBJ2-7, with TRBD1 matching over 11 bases. Germline-derived CDR1 and CDR2 are MNHEY and SMNVEV (reference sequence). This CDR3 comprises 16 residues. V shed 4 bases and J 2 bases; nucleotides not matched to a gene: 7.

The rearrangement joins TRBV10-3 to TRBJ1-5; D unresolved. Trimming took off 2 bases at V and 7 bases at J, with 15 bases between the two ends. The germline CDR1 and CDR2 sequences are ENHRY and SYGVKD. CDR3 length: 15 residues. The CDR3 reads CAISERETPEQPQHF. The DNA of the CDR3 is TGTGCCATCAGTGAGAGGGAGACCCCAGAGCAGCCCCAGCATTTT.

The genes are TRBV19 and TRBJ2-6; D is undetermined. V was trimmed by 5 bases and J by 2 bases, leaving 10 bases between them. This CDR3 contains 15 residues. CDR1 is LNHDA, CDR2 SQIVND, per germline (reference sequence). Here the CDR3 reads CASSPRMTGANVLTF. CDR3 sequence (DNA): TGTGCCAGTAGTCCCAGGATGACTGGGGCCAACGTCCTGACTTTC.

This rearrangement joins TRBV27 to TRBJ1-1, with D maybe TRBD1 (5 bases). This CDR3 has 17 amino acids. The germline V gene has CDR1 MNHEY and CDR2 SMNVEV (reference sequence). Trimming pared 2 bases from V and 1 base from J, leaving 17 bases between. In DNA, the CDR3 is TGTGCCAGCAGTTTAGCAGGGCGGAGATTTGAGAACACTGAAGCTTTCTTT. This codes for CASSLAGRRFENTEAFF.

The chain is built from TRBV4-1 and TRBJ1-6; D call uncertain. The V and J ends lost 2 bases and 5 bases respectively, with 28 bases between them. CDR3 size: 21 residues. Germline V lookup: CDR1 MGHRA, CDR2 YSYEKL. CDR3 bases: TGCGCCAGCAGCCAATCCACGGAGGACCGAAGCAAGCTCGGGGATAATTCACCCCTCCACTTT. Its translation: CASSQSTEDRSKLGDNSPLHF.